The TCR beta chain described here comes from a study of T cell changes during pregnancy in multiple sclerosis. The table came from immunoSEQ multiplex PCR; TCRdb's copy has only in-frame clones and leaves some out. The sample holds fewer than 100,000 clones, under 95% seen once. CDR1 KGHSH and CDR2 LQKENI come from the germline V gene. V lost 8 bases, J lost 7 bases, and 18 bases lay in between. The CDR3 covers 14 residues. The rearrangement uses TRBV18 and TRBJ2-1; a possible D gene is TRBD1 (5 bases). This specimen consisted of peripheral blood, obtained after pregnancy. This clonotype was sampled from a female donor in good health, enrolled as a control in a pregnancy study. CDR3 nucleotides: TGTGCCAGCGCTGGGGCTACGGATGGGAATGAGCAGTTCTTC. This encodes CASAGATDGNEQFF.